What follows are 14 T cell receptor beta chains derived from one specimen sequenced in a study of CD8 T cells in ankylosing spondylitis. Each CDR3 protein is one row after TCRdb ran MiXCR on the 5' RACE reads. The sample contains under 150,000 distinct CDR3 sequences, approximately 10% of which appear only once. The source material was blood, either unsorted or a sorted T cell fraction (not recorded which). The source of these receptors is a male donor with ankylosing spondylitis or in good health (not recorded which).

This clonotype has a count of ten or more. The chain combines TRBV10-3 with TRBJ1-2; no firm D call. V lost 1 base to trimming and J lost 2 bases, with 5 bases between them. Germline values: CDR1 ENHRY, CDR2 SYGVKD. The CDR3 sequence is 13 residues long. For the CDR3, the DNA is TGTGCCATCAGTGAGTTGTCCAACTATGGCTACACCTTC. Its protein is CAISELSNYGYTF.

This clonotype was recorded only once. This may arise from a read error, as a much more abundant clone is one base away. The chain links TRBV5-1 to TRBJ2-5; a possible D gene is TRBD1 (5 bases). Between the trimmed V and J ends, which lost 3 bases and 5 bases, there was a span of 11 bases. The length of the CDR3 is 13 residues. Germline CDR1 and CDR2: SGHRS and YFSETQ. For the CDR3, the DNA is TGCGCCAGCAGCTGGCAGGGTGGGGAGACCCAGTACTTC. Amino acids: CASSWQGGETQYF. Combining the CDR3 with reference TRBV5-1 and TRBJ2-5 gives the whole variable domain KAGVTQTPRYLIKTRGQQVTLSCSPISGHRSVSWYQQTPGQGLQFLFEYFSETQRNKGNFPGRFSGRQFSNSRSEMNVSTLELGDSALYLCASSWQGGETQYFGPGTRLLVL.

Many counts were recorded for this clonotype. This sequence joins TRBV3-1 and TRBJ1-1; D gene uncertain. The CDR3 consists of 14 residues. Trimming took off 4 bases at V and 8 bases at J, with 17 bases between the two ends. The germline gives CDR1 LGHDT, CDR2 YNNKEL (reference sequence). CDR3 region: CASSLPSQGTEAFF. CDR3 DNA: TGTGCCAGCAGCCTCCCATCCCAAGGAACAGAAGCTTTCTTT.

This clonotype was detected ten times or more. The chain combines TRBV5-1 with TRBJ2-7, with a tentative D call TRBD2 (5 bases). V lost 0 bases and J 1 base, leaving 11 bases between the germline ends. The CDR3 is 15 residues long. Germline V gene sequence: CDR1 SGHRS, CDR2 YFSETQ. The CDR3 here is CASSLGRGSSYEQYF. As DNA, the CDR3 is TGCGCCAGCAGCTTGGGCCGCGGGTCATCCTACGAGCAGTACTTC.

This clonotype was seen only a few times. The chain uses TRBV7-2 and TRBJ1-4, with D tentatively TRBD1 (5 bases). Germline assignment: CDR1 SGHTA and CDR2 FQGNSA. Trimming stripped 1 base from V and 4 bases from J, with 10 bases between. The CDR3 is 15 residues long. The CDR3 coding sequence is TGTGCCAGCAGCTTAGGTTGGCAGGGTAATGAAAAACTGTTTTTT. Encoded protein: CASSLGWQGNEKLFF.

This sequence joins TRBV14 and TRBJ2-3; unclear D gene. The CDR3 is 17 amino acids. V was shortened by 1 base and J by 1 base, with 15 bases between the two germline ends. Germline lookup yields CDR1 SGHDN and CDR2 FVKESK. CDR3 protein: CASSQGAAGWGTDTQYF. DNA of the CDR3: TGTGCCAGCAGCCAAGGGGCGGCAGGATGGGGCACAGATACGCAGTATTTT.

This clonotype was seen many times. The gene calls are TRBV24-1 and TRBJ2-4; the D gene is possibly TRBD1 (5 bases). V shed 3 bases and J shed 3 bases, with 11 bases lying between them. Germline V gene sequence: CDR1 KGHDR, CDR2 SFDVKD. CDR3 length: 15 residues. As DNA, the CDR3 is TGTGCCACCAGTGATAGGGGCGATATCAAAAACATTCAGTACTTC. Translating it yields CATSDRGDIKNIQYF.

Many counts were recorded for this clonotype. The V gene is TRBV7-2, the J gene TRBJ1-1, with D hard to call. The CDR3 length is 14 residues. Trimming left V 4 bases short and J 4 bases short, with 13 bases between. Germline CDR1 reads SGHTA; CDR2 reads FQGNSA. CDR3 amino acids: CASSSRGLSTEAFF. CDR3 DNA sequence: TGTGCCAGCAGCTCTCGAGGGTTGAGCACTGAAGCTTTCTTT.

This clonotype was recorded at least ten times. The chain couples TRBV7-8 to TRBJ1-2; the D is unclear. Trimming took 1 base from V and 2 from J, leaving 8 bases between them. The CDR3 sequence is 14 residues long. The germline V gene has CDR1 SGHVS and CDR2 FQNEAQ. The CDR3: CASSLGHNNYGYTF. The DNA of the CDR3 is TGTGCCAGCAGCTTAGGGCACAACAACTATGGCTACACCTTC.

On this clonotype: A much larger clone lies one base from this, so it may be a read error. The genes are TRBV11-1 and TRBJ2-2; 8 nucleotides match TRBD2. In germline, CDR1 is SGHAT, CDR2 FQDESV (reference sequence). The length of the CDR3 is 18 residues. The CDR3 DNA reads TGTGCCAGCAGCTCGACTCGGGTTCTAGCGGGTAACACCGGGGACCTGTTTTTT. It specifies CASSSTRVLAGNTGDLFF.

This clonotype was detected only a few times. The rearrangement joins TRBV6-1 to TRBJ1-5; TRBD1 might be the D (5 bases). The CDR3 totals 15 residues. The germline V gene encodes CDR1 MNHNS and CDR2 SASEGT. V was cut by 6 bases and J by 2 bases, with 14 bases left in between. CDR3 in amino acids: CASRGTGSGNQPQHF. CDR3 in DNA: TGTGCCAGCAGGGGGACGGGTAGTGGCAATCAGCCCCAGCATTTT.

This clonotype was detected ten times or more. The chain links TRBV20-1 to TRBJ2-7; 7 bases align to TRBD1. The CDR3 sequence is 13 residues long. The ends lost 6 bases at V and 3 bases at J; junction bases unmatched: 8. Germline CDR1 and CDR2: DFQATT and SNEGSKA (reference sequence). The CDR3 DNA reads TGCAGTGCCTCAAAAGGGGGCCGCTACGAGCAGTACTTC. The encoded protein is CSASKGGRYEQYF.

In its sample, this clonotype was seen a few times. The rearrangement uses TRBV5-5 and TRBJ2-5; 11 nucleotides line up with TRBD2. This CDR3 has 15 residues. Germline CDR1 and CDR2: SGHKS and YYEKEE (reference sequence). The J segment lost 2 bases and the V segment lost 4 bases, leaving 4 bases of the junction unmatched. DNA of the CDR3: TGTGCCAGCAGCACGATAGCGGGAGGGCAAGAGACCCAGTACTTC. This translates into CASSTIAGGQETQYF.

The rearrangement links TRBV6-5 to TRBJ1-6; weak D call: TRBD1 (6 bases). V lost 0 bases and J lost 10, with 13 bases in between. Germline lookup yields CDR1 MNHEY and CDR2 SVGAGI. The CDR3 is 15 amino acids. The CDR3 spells CASSYSDSGGSPLHF. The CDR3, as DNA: TGTGCCAGCAGTTACTCGGACAGCGGGGGCTCACCCCTCCACTTT.